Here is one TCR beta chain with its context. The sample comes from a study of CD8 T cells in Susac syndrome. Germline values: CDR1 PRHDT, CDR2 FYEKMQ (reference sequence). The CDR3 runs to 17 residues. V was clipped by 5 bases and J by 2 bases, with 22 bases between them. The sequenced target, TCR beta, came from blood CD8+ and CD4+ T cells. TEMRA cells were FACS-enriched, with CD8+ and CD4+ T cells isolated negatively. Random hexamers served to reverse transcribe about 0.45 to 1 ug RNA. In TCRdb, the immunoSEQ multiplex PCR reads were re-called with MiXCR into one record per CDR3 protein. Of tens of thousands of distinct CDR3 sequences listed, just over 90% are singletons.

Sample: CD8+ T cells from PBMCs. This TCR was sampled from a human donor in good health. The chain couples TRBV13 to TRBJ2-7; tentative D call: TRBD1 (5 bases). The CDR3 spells CASSPRGLGPRPYEQYF. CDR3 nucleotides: TGTGCCAGCAGCCCACGCGGTCTGGGGCCCCGCCCCTACGAGCAGTACTTC.